Listed here is a single T cell receptor (beta chain). Germline CDR1 reads LNHDA; CDR2 reads SQIVND (reference sequence). V was shortened by 5 bases and J by 2 bases, with 10 bases between the two germline ends. This CDR3 has 13 amino acids. The data were taken from a study of T cell responses to AZD1222 COVID-19 vaccine. Measured with immunoSEQ multiplex PCR; TCRdb has only the in-frame clones, and not every one. The repertoire holds roughly 96,000 clones, with about nine tenths as singletons. Sequenced material: peripheral blood, taken on day 0 of AZD1222 vaccination. V gene TRBV19 combines with J gene TRBJ2-7, with D tentatively TRBD1 (5 bases). This clonotype was sampled from an adult in good health. The CDR3 sequence: CASSGAATYEQYF. The CDR3 region has the DNA TGTGCCAGTAGTGGGGCCGCAACCTACGAGCAGTACTTC.